This T cell receptor beta chain is from a study of CD8 T cells in ankylosing spondylitis. Study-wide findings and caveats: A CD8+ phenotype characterized the disease-linked clones, which were relatively rare in peripheral blood. As reported, disease-linked clones showed significant enrichment in matched ankylosing spondylitis synovial fluid.

Researchers built TCR beta libraries using quantitative 5'-RACE with molecular barcodes. MiXCR, applied by TCRdb to the 5' RACE reads, yields one record per CDR3 protein. The repertoire includes 30,000 to 45,000 distinct CDR3 sequences, approximately 11% of them detected once, and 20% to 25% sits in the top ten. This clonotype counts as medium-sized (0.01 to 0.1%). Its antigen is unidentified. This sequence was found in a male donor with ankylosing spondylitis. Sequencing used synovial fluid, either unsorted or a sorted T cell fraction (not recorded which).

This CDR3 is CASSLLAGGGNEQFF. As DNA, the CDR3 is TGTGCCAGCAGTCTTTTAGCGGGAGGAGGCAATGAGCAGTTCTTC. V gene TRBV27 combines with J gene TRBJ2-1, with 10 nucleotides matching TRBD2. V trimming: 5 bases; J trimming: 6 bases; junction bases outside the gene matches: 7. Germline CDR1 MNHEY, CDR2 SMNVEV (reference sequence). This CDR3 is 15 amino acids long.